The present T cell receptor (beta chain) was sequenced within a study of T cell responses to AZD1222 COVID-19 vaccine. The assay was immunoSEQ multiplex PCR, and TCRdb's table has in-frame clones only and misses some. The data contain under 200,000 clones, approximately 90% of them singletons. This TCR came from an adult who received the MenACWY meningococcal vaccine as a control. Sample: peripheral blood, taken 28 days after the second dose of the MenACWY control vaccine.

The CDR3 region is CASSLEDYGGNTIYF. CDR3 DNA: TGCGCCAGCAGCTTGGAGGACTATGGAGGGAACACCATATATTTT. This sequence joins TRBV5-1 and TRBJ1-3; D is unresolved. Germline assignment: CDR1 SGHRS and CDR2 YFSETQ. V was trimmed by 0 bases and J by 7 bases, leaving 14 bases between them. This CDR3 is built from 15 residues.